This T cell receptor (beta chain) was captured in a study of T cells after yellow fever vaccination (dated by TCRdb to between 2017 and 2020). For the study in its entirety: The SMART-Seq v4 Ultra Low Input RNA kit was used to prepare libraries from fractions with low cell numbers. Blood samples were taken at several timepoints before and after primary and secondary immunization, and bulk PBMC replicates and cell subsets were isolated. To track T-cell clones before and after primary and booster YFV17D yellow fever vaccination, bulk TCR alpha and beta repertoires were sequenced longitudinally. Two healthy male donors, one aged 18 to 29 and one aged 30 to 40 years, made up the cohort. General study outcomes and caveats: After the booster, most of the clones that had expanded following primary vaccination were detected again (roughly 97% of CD4 and 88% of CD8), which suggests that memory was broadly maintained. Compared with the primary T-cell response, the secondary T-cell response was weaker but faster, peaking on day 5 rather than day 15. Computational filtering was required because FACS-sorted repertoires could contain abundant contaminating clonotypes from the bulk population. A small share of clonotypes was detected in both CD4 and CD8 compartments, with the overlap likely arising from convergent recombination. Because the study included only a couple of donors, the extent to which the findings can be generalized is limited.

As encoded in the germline V gene (reference sequence), CDR1 is MNHEY while CDR2 is SMNVEV. Counted from cysteine to phenylalanine, this CDR3 has 13 amino acids. The only DNA kept is the CDR3, 39 bases in frame from the first base. The trim is 4 bases for V and 9 bases for J, with a gap of 13 bases between the germline ends. TCRdb names Illumina NovaSeq 6000 as the instrument used. TCR cDNA was made using 5'RACE template switching, a step that added a universal primer site and unique molecular identifiers. Priming for cDNA synthesis came from both the TCR alpha and TCR beta constant segments. Library amplification involved two PCR steps, and the second step added sample barcodes and sequencing adapters. Sequencing of the libraries was done on either Illumina HiSeq 2500 (2x100 bp) or NovaSeq (2x150 bp). For the original study's pipeline: Demultiplexing of reads and collapsing into UMI consensus sequences were performed with MIGEC, and V(D)J alignment was carried out with MiXCR. Vaccine-responding clonotypes were identified with edgeR using replicate PBMC samples, with FDR below 0.01 and a log2 fold change above 5 up to day 15 being required. Bulk clonotypes were assigned CD4 or CD8 identity according to which sequenced CD4 or CD8 repertoire held them at higher abundance. TCRdb took the public reads, trimmed them with fastp at Q25, ran MiXCR for clone calling and kept in-frame beta chains. When rows share a CDR3 protein, they turn into one entry using the most common DNA and genes. TCRdb's processing, not the authors', yielded these V and J calls. The sample table records around 320,000 distinct CDR3 sequences; approximately 4% of these occur just once. The ten largest clones take up just under 20% of the sample.

Reading the label with the study, this specimen's treatment or condition is: live attenuated yellow fever vaccine strain. At every blood-draw timepoint, two biological replicates of bulk PBMCs were collected. PBMCs were isolated from peripheral blood using a standard Ficoll-Paque protocol. TriZol was used to extract RNA from bulk PBMCs, CD4 and CD8 fractions, and dextramer-positive and dextramer-negative fractions. Concerning this clonotype itself: The target of this receptor is not known. Base qualities are not provided; no much larger clone lies one nucleotide away.

Specimen: PBMCs, collected 15 days after the yellow fever booster vaccination. The sequence links TRBV27 to TRBJ1-5; TRBD1 is possibly the D segment (5 matching bases). This clonotype was obtained from a man aged 18 to 30 who received the YFV17D yellow fever vaccine. The CDR3 corresponds to CASSSNRPGPQHF. The DNA reads as follows: TGTGCCAGCAGTTCTAACAGGCCGGGGCCCCAGCATTTT.